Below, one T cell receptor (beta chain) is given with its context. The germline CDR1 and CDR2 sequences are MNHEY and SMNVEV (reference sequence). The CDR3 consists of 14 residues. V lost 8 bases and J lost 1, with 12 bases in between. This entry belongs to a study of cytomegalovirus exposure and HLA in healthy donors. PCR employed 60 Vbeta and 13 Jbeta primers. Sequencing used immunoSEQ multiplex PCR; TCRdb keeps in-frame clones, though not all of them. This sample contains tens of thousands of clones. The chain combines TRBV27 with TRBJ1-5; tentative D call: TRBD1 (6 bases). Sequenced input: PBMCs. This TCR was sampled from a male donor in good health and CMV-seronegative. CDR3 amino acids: CASHTGYSNQPQHF. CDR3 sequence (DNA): TGTGCCAGCCACACAGGGTACAGCAATCAGCCCCAGCATTTT.